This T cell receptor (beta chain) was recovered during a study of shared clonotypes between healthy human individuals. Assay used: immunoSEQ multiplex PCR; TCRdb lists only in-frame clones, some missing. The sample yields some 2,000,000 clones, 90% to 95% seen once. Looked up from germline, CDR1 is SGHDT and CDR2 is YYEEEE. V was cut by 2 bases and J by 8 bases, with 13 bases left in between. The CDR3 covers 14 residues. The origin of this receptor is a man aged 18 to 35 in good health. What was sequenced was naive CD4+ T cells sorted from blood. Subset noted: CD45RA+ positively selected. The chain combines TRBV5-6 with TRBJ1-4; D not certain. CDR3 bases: TGTGCCAGCAGCTTAGCGGGAGGTCGGGAAAAACTGTTTTTT. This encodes CASSLAGGREKLFF.